The clone carrying this T cell receptor (beta chain) was counted ten times or more. What it binds is not known. The method for making cDNA was 5'RACE, and it used 10-nucleotide random UMIs. TCRdb processed the 5' RACE reads anew with MiXCR; each CDR3 protein has one entry. The table shows around 76,000 distinct CDR3 sequences, with roughly a tenth occurring only once. This record comes from a study of neurological immune-mediated disorders. Study-level results: TCR-beta repertoires seemed private in all groups, with no expanded CDR3 amino acid sequences shared. The most TCR clonal expansion was seen in HTLV-1-associated myelopathy, whereas the least was seen in multiple sclerosis, below the level in healthy controls.

The time point denotes: longitudinal time-point 1 (baseline). The CDR3 consists of 12 residues. The ends lost 5 bases at V and 8 bases at J; junction bases unmatched: 2. Germline V gene lookup returns CDR1 SEHNR and CDR2 FQNEAQ (reference sequence). The sequence was obtained from a man between 25 and 39 years old in good health. The J gene is TRBJ2-1, the V gene TRBV7-9, with 8 bases aligning to TRBD2. Specimen: PBMCs. CDR3 loop: CASSGLAYEQFF. The CDR3, as DNA: TGTGCCAGCAGCGGACTAGCCTATGAGCAGTTCTTC.